This TCR beta chain was recorded in a study of T-cell memory formation after mild COVID-19. Study context: Largely, the TCR clusters proved donor specific.

In this sample, this clonotype turned up a few times. Its target is not known. TCRdb analysed the 5' RACE reads with MiXCR anew, one entry per CDR3 protein. The table shows under 600,000 distinct CDR3 sequences, with roughly 21% occurring only once. Study-level results: Later expanders leaned CD4+, whereas day 15 to 85 contracting clones were balanced CD4/CD8. Some clones that responded turned up in pre-infection memory, which suggests that cross-reactive memory joined in.

The CDR3 is 16 amino acids. V was cut by 3 bases and J by 1 base, with 13 bases left in between. This clonotype was sampled from an adult woman who had mild COVID-19 (a few samples of this study predate the infection). Cell type and time point are not known. The chain is built from TRBV12-3 or TRBV12-4 and TRBJ2-1, with D perhaps matching TRBD1 (6 bases). Sequenced sample: PBMCs or a T cell subset sorted from them (not recorded which). The chain's CDR3 is CASSFPLTGSYNEQFF. CDR3 in DNA: TGTGCCAGCAGTTTCCCCCTAACAGGGTCCTACAATGAGCAGTTCTTC.